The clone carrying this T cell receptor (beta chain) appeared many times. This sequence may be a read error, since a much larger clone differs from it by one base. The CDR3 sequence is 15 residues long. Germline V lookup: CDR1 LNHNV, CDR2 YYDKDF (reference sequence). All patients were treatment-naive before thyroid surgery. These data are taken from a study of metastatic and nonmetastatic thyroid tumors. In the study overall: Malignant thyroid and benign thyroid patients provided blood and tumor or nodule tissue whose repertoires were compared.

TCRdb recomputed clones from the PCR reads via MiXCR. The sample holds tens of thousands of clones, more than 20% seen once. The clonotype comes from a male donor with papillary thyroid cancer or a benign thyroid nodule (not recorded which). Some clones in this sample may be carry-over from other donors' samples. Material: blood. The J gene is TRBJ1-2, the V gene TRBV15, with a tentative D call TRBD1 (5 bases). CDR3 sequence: CAISRDPQGSYGYTF. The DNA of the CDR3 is TGTGCCATCAGCAGAGATCCCCAGGGAAGCTATGGCTACACCTTC.